This T cell receptor (beta chain) was found in a study of T-cell memory formation after mild COVID-19. About the study: Among the donors, TCR clusters were largely specific to each donor.

As to this clonotype: The antigen remains unidentified.

The ends were cut back, 4 bases at V and 6 bases at J, with 14 bases in the middle. CDR1 and CDR2 (germline): MGHRA, YSYEKL. The CDR3 length is 14 residues. Employing constant-segment primers, 5'RACE generated TCR alpha and TCR beta cDNA libraries bearing sample barcodes and UMIs. TCRdb itself ran the 5' RACE reads through MiXCR, one entry per CDR3 protein. Seen here are around 300,000 distinct CDR3 sequences, around an eighth observed once, and the top ten hold over 20%. Overall study results and limits: Clones contracting over day 15 to 85 were CD4/CD8 balanced, with later expanders leaning CD4+. Pre-infection memory already had some responding clones, implying cross-reactive memory joined.

The source material was PBMCs or a T cell subset sorted from them (not recorded which). This clonotype originated in a man younger than 35 who had mild COVID-19 (a few samples of this study predate the infection). Cell type and time point are not known. The V gene is TRBV4-1, the J gene TRBJ2-3, with a weak D call TRBD1 (6 bases). The CDR3 loop is CASSLRQDGDTQYF. Written as DNA, the CDR3 is TGCGCCAGCAGCCTCCGACAGGACGGGGATACGCAGTATTTT.